The 16 T cell receptor beta chains in this list originate from one sample, sequenced in a study of control samples from healthy donors and cancer patients. Only in-frame clones appear in the TCRdb table, and some are missing; sequencing was by immunoSEQ multiplex PCR. Of about 150,000 clones in the sample, around 95% are singletons; the top ten hold approximately 6%. Material: blood. The receptor source for this set is a man aged 40-49 years in good health.

The chain uses TRBV7-6 and TRBJ2-7; 8 bases fit TRBD1. Losses at the gene ends were 4 bases for V and 3 bases for J; bases not matched to a gene: 8. Germline-derived CDR1 and CDR2 are SGHVS and FNYEAQ. The CDR3 extends over 15 amino acids. In nucleotides, the CDR3 is TGTGCCAGCAGCTCAGAGACAGGGGATGTCTACGAGCAGTACTTC. Its translation: CASSSETGDVYEQYF.

This rearrangement joins TRBV4-2 to TRBJ2-1; 11 positions agree with TRBD2. Looked up from germline, CDR1 is LGHNA and CDR2 is YNFKEQ. The CDR3 has 22 amino acids. The junction had 19 bases not matched to a gene; V was cut back by 1 base and J by 2 bases. CDR3 sequence: CASSQAPPGTSGIASAYNEQFF. CDR3 nucleotide sequence: TGTGCCAGCAGCCAAGCCCCCCCTGGGACTAGCGGCATAGCTTCAGCCTACAATGAGCAGTTCTTC.

The chain couples TRBV25-1 to TRBJ1-2; unclear D gene. With 4 bases removed from V and 6 bases from J, the gap between germline ends came to 12 bases. The CDR3 totals 13 residues. CDR1 is MGHDK and CDR2 is SYGVNS in the germline V gene. Here the CDR3 DNA reads TGTGCCAGCAGTGCCCGTCGGGGAAATGGCTACACCTTC. It encodes CASSARRGNGYTF.

V and J are TRBV25-1 and TRBJ1-1; tentative D call: TRBD1 (5 bases). CDR1 and CDR2 from the germline V gene are MGHDK and SYGVNS. V gave up 1 base and J gave up 6 bases, with 15 bases separating them. There are 15 residues in the CDR3. In DNA, the CDR3 is TGTGCCAGCAGTGAATCAAGGGGCAGGCGACCTGAAGCTTTCTTT. Translation gives CASSESRGRRPEAFF.

The chain recombines TRBV7-2 with TRBJ2-3, with 8 nucleotides matching TRBD1. This CDR3 comprises 16 residues. Germline CDR1 is SGHTA and CDR2 is FQGNSA. Unmatched junction bases numbered 6, after V lost 2 bases and J lost 2 bases. The CDR3 spells CASSLRATGATDTQYF. The CDR3 region has the DNA TGTGCCAGCAGCTTAAGGGCGACAGGGGCCACAGATACGCAGTATTTT.

The V gene is TRBV15, the J gene TRBJ2-7, with D perhaps matching TRBD1 (5 bases). The CDR3 is made up of 18 amino acids. V was cut by 1 base and J by 6 bases, with 25 bases left in between. The germline gives CDR1 LNHNV, CDR2 YYDKDF (reference sequence). The CDR3 DNA reads TGTGCCACCAGCAGAGCTCCCATTATAGGGGAACCTACCCTCGAGCAGTACTTC. This translates into CATSRAPIIGEPTLEQYF.

This sequence joins TRBV7-7 and TRBJ2-7; D remains unclear. Germline lookup yields CDR1 SSHAT and CDR2 FNYEAQ (reference sequence). The V end lost 1 base, the J end lost 3 bases, and 10 bases lay between the germline ends. The CDR3 covers 14 residues. CDR3 DNA: TGTGCCAGCAGCTTAGGAGGCCCAGGCTACGAGCAGTACTTC. Translation: CASSLGGPGYEQYF.

The V and J genes are TRBV5-4 and TRBJ1-1; D ambiguous. This CDR3 has 15 residues. The V gene's germline CDR1 is SGHNT and CDR2 YYREEE (reference sequence). V lost 1 base, J lost 4 bases, and 14 bases lay in between. The CDR3: CASSLSLTPVTEAFF. CDR3 DNA sequence: TGTGCCAGCAGCTTGTCTCTGACCCCGGTCACTGAAGCTTTCTTT.

The chain has TRBV5-1 and TRBJ1-5; possibly TRBD1 for D (5 bases). The germline V and J ends were trimmed by 0 bases and 1 base, with 5 bases remaining between them. CDR1 is SGHRS, CDR2 YFSETQ, per germline. The CDR3 contains 14 residues. CDR3 protein: CASSLAGSNQPQHF. The CDR3 DNA is TGCGCCAGCAGCTTGGCAGGGAGCAATCAGCCCCAGCATTTT. Full variable domain (missing parts from reference TRBV5-1 and TRBJ1-5): KAGVTQTPRYLIKTRGQQVTLSCSPISGHRSVSWYQQTPGQGLQFLFEYFSETQRNKGNFPGRFSGRQFSNSRSEMNVSTLELGDSALYLCASSLAGSNQPQHFGDGTRLSIL.

The gene calls are TRBV5-6 and TRBJ1-6; D remains unclear. The germline V gene has CDR1 SGHDT and CDR2 YYEEEE. With 5 bases removed from V and 10 bases from J, the gap between germline ends came to 16 bases. The CDR3 sequence is 14 residues long. The CDR3 DNA sequence: TGTGCCAGCAGGCTACGAGGTTCGGAATCACCCCTCCACTTT. This encodes CASRLRGSESPLHF.

The chain couples TRBV6-5 to TRBJ1-1; 7 nucleotides align to TRBD1. CDR3 length: 15 amino acids. V shed 1 base, J shed 4 bases, and the junction held 6 bases outside the gene matches. CDR1 and CDR2 from the germline V gene are MNHEY and SVGAGI. CDR3 region: CASSYFEGQLTEAFF. CDR3 bases: TGTGCCAGCAGTTACTTCGAGGGACAGCTCACTGAAGCTTTCTTT.

This clone was picked up one time. The chain links TRBV12-3 or TRBV12-4 to TRBJ1-1; D remains ambiguous. V lost 3 bases, J lost 12 bases, and 14 bases lay in between. The CDR3 contains 12 residues. CDR3 protein: CASSFGRSWSFF. The CDR3 DNA is TGTGCCAGCAGTTTCGGACGGTCTTGGTCTTTCTTT.

The rearrangement links TRBV6-2 or TRBV6-3 to TRBJ1-2; 8 bases match TRBD1. From germline, CDR1 is MNHEY and CDR2 SVGEGT. There are 15 residues in the CDR3. Losses at the gene ends were 6 bases for V and 7 bases for J; bases not matched to a gene: 13. This chain's CDR3 is CASSELRGRGGGYTF. For the CDR3, the DNA is TGTGCCAGCAGCGAACTCAGGGGGCGAGGCGGTGGCTACACCTTC.

This chain uses TRBV5-1 with TRBJ1-4; D is unresolved. The length of the CDR3 is 14 residues. The V end lost 0 bases, the J end lost 8 bases, and 11 bases lay between the germline ends. Germline V gives CDR1 SGHRS, CDR2 YFSETQ. CDR3 sequence: CASSLASQQEKLFF. Here the CDR3 DNA reads TGCGCCAGCAGCTTGGCGTCTCAACAGGAAAAACTGTTTTTT.

This clone has just one count. The junction and the germline gene differ at one end; a read error may be behind it. The chain recombines TRBV20-1 with TRBJ2-7; tentative D call: TRBD2 (5 bases). The CDR3 extends over 11 amino acids. The germline V gene has CDR1 DFQATT and CDR2 SNEGSKA (reference sequence). CDR3 sequence: CSAREGGEQYF. The CDR3 DNA follows: TGCAGTGCAAGAGAGGGTGGCGAGCAGTACTTC.

This sequence joins TRBV6-2 or TRBV6-3 and TRBJ2-7; the D gene is possibly TRBD1 (6 bases). V lost 6 bases and J 2 bases, leaving 8 bases between the germline ends. The CDR3 runs 12 residues. CDR1 and CDR2 from the germline V gene are MNHEY and SVGEGT. The CDR3 DNA reads TGTGCCAGCAGCCCAGGGGCCTACGAGCAGTACTTC. Amino acid sequence: CASSPGAYEQYF.